The clone carrying this TCR beta chain has more than one count but fewer than ten. What it binds is unknown. TCRdb re-called the RT-PCR reads through MiXCR, storing one row per CDR3 protein. The table has 650,000 to 850,000 distinct CDR3 sequences, roughly 13% seen once. This specimen belongs to a study of response to subunit inactivated influenza vaccine. Study observations and caveats: The authors suggested that every seasonal influenza vaccination recruits few new T cells.

The sequence came from a man aged 45-65 years who received an inactivated influenza vaccine. Sequenced here: PBMCs from blood, sampled around 14 days before vaccination.

CDR3 residues: CASRSGQNRNSPLHF. Written as DNA, the CDR3 is TGTGCCAGCAGAAGCGGACAGAACCGCAATTCACCCCTCCACTTT. The chain recombines TRBV13 with TRBJ1-6; D might be TRBD1 (6 bases). Germline V gene lookup returns CDR1 PRHDT and CDR2 FYEKMQ (reference sequence). The CDR3 runs to 15 residues. Trimming took off 6 bases at V and 7 bases at J, with 16 bases between the two ends.